Below, one T cell receptor beta chain is given with its context. The sample comes from a study of T cell changes during pregnancy in multiple sclerosis. Assay used: immunoSEQ multiplex PCR; TCRdb lists only in-frame clones, some missing. Of around 50,000 clones in the sample, about 91% were seen once. CDR1 is ENHRY and CDR2 is SYGVKD in the germline V gene. This CDR3 is built from 14 residues. V was cut by 0 bases and J by 9 bases, with 12 bases left in between. The rearrangement links TRBV10-3 to TRBJ2-1; perhaps TRBD1 as D (8 bases). This receptor was taken from a female donor in good health, enrolled as a control in a pregnancy study. The sample consisted of peripheral blood, taken after pregnancy. This chain's CDR3 is CAISESHRGGEQFF. DNA of the CDR3: TGTGCCATCAGTGAGTCGCACAGGGGGGGTGAGCAGTTCTTC.